This T cell receptor (beta chain) emerged from a study of T cell responses to AZD1222 COVID-19 vaccine. Study observations and caveats: Among AZD1222 vaccinees, only six were seropositive at baseline. In all cases, repertoires were sampled only after the peak T cell response.

Second-dose intervals of approximately 4 or approximately 12 weeks were pooled. Turning to this clone: Its antigen is undetermined.

CDR3 length: 14 residues. V lost 0 bases and J lost 9, with 15 bases in between. Germline-derived CDR1 and CDR2 are MGHRA and YSYEKL. Generated by immunoSEQ multiplex PCR, the TCRdb table keeps only in-frame clones and is missing some. The sample has approximately 24,000 clones, about 88% seen once. The sample was peripheral blood, taken 28 days after the second AZD1222 dose. The receptor was isolated from an adult who received the AZD1222 COVID-19 vaccine. The chain uses TRBV4-1 and TRBJ2-7; no clear D gene. The CDR3 is CASSQDSGASGQYF. The CDR3 DNA reads TGCGCCAGCAGCCAAGATTCTGGTGCCTCCGGGCAGTACTTC.